This TCR beta chain appears in the sequencing data of a study of blood T cell repertoires in COVID-19. Seattle's enrolled individuals joined amid active infection and were then monitored longitudinally. V was trimmed by 1 base and J by 4 bases, leaving 10 bases between them. The CDR3 covers 14 residues. Germline V gene sequence: CDR1 SEHNR, CDR2 FQNEAQ (reference sequence). Assay: immunoSEQ multiplex PCR; the TCRdb copy retains only in-frame clones and omits some. The repertoire holds fewer than 200,000 clones, more than 80% seen once, with approximately 12% in the top ten. The rearrangement uses TRBV7-9 and TRBJ1-1; tentatively, D is TRBD1 (6 bases). The sample comprised peripheral blood. The origin of this receptor is an elderly woman with COVID-19, enrolled during active disease. The CDR3: CASSLVSGATEAFF. Written as DNA, the CDR3 is TGTGCCAGCAGCTTAGTTTCAGGGGCCACTGAAGCTTTCTTT.